Here is one T cell receptor beta chain with its context. Clones were read by immunoSEQ multiplex PCR, and TCRdb kept only the in-frame ones, dropping some. The sample carries some 71,000 clones, approximately 91% recorded once. This sample was taken from a study of T cell changes during pregnancy in multiple sclerosis. Germline lookup yields CDR1 SGHAT and CDR2 FQNNGV. V shed 5 bases and J shed 4 bases, with 12 bases lying between them. The CDR3 totals 14 residues. The V gene is TRBV11-2, the J gene TRBJ2-1; D possibly corresponds to TRBD2 (6 bases). The clonotype comes from a female donor with multiple sclerosis, enrolled in a pregnancy study. Sample: peripheral blood, taken in the third trimester of pregnancy. CDR3 nucleotides: TGTGCCAGCAGCGCGGGACCCTATTACAATGAGCAGTTCTTC. Its protein is CASSAGPYYNEQFF.